This T cell receptor (beta chain) was found in a study of blood T cells in healthy people across ages. The CDR3 is 16 residues long. CDR1 and CDR2 from the germline V gene are SGHRS and YFSETQ. Trimming removed 0 bases from V and 10 bases from J, with 20 bases in between. Isolation yielded PBMCs, at least 7 million per sample, in every case. PCR was performed a second time for roughly 6 to 12 cycles using a sample-barcoded 5' primer and a J-beta primer mix. TCRdb re-analysed the 5' RACE reads in MiXCR, keeping a single row per CDR3 protein. The sample lists 550,000 to 800,000 distinct CDR3 sequences, around 20% occurring once.

Material: blood. The rearrangement uses TRBV5-1 and TRBJ2-1, with D possibly being TRBD2 (5 bases). This TCR was recovered from a man aged 65 to 85 in good health. The CDR3 reads CASSLGAGLGVGEQFF. The DNA of the CDR3 is TGCGCCAGCAGCTTGGGGGCAGGCCTGGGAGTGGGGGAGCAGTTCTTC. Variable domain in full (rest from reference TRBV5-1 and TRBJ2-1): KAGVTQTPRYLIKTRGQQVTLSCSPISGHRSVSWYQQTPGQGLQFLFEYFSETQRNKGNFPGRFSGRQFSNSRSEMNVSTLELGDSALYLCASSLGAGLGVGEQFFGPGTRLTVL.